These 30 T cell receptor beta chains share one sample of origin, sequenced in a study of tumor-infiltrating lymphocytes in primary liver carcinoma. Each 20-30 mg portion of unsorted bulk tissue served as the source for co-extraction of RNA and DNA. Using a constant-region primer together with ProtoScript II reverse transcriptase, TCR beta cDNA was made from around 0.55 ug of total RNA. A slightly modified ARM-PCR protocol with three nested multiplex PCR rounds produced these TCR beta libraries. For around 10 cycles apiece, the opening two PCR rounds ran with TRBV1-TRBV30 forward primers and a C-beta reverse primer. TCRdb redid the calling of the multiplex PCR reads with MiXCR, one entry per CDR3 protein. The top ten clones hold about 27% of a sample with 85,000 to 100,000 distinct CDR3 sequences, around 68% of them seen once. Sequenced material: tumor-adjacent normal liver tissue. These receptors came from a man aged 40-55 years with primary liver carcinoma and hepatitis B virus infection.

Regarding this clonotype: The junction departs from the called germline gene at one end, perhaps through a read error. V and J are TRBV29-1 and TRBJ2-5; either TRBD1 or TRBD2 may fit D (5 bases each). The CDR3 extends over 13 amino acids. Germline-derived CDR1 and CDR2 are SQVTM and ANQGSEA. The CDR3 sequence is CSVVGRGGETRYF. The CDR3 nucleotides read TGCAGCGTCGTGGGACGGGGCGGAGAGACCCGGTACTTC.

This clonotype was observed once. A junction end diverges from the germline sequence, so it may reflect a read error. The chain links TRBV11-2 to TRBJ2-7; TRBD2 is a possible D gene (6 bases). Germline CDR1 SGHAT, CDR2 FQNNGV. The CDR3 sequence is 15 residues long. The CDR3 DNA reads TGTGCCAGGAGCCTCGGCGGGACTTTACCCTACGAGAAGTACTTC. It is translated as CARSLGGTLPYEKYF.

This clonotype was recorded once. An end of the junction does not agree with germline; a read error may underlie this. CDR3 protein: CASSLVALAGVCDEQFF. In DNA, the CDR3 is TGTGCCAGCAGCTTAGTGGCCCTAGCGGGGGTTTGCGATGAGCAGTTCTTT. The chain links TRBV11-2 to TRBJ2-1; 10 bases align to TRBD2. Germline assignment: CDR1 SGHAT and CDR2 FQNNGV. The CDR3 extends over 17 amino acids.

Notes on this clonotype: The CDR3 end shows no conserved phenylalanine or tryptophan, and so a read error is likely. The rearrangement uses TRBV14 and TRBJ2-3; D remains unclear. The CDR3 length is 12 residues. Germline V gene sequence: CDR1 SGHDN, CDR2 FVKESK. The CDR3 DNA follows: TGTGTCAGCAGCCAAATTGAGAGTACGCAGTATTTG. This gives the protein CVSSQIESTQYL.

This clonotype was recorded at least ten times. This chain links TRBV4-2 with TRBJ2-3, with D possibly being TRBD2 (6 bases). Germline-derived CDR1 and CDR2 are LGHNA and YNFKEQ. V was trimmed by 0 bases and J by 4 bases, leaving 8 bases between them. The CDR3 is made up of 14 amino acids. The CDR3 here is CASSQEEGSDTQYF. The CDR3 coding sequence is TGTGCCAGCAGCCAAGAGGAGGGTTCAGATACGCAGTATTTT.

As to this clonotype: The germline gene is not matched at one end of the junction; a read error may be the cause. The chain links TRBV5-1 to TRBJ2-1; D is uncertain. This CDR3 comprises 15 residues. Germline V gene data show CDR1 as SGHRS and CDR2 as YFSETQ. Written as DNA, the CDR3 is TGCGCCAGCAGCTTGGGTAGACGCGGTAACAATGAACAGTTCTTC. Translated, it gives CASSLGRRGNNEQFF.

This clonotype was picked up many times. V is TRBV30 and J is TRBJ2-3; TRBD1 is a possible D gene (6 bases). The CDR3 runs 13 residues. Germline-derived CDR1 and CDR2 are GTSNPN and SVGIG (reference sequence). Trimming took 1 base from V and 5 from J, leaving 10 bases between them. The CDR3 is CAWSEGEKDTQYF. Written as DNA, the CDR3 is TGTGCCTGGAGTGAGGGGGAGAAAGATACGCAGTATTTT. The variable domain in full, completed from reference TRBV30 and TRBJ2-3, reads SQTIHQWPATLVQPVGSPLSLECTVEGTSNPNLYWYRQAAGRGLQLLFYSVGIGQISSEVPQNLSASRPQDRQFILSSKKLLLSDSGFYLCAWSEGEKDTQYFGPGTRLTVL.

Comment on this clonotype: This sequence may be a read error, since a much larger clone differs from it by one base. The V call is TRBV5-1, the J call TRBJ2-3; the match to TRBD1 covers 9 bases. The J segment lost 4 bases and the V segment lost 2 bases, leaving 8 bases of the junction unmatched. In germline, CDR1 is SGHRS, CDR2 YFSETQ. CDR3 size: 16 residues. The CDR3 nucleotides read TGCGCCAGCAGCTTTCTAGGGACAGGGACCCCAGATACGCAGTATTTT. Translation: CASSFLGTGTPDTQYF.

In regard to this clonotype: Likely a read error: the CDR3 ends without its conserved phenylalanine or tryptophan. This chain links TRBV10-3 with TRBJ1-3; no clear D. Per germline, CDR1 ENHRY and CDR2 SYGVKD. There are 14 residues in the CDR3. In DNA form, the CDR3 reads TGTGCCATCAGCGAGTCAGGCAGGGGAAACACCATATATTCT. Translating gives CAISESGRGNTIYS.

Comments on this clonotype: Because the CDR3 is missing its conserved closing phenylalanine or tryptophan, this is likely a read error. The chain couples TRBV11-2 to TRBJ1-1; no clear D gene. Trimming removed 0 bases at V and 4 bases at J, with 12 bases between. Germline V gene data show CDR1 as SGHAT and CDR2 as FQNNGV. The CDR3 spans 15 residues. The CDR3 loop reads CASSLDRNLSTEAFI. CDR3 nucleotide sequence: TGTGCCAGCAGCTTAGATCGCAATCTGAGCACTGAAGCTTTCATT.

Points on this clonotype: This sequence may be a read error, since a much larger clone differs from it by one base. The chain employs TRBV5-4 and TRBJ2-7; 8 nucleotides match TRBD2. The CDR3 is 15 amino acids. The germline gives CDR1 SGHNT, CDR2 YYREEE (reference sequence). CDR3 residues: CVSSLSGGFSYEQYF. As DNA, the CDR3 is TGTGTCAGCAGCTTGAGCGGGGGCTTCTCCTACGAGCAGTACTTC. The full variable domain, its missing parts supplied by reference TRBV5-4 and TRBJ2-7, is ETGVTQSPTHLIKTRGQQVTLRCSSQSGHNTVSWYQQALGQGPQFIFQYYREEENGRGNFPPRFSGLQFPNYSSELNVNALELDDSALYLCVSSLSGGFSYEQYFGPGTRLTVT.

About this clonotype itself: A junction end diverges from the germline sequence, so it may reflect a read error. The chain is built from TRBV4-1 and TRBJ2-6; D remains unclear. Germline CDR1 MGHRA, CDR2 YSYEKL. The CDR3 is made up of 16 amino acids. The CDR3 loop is CASGQEAGTGANVLTF. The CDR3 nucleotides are TGCGCCAGCGGCCAAGAAGCAGGTACTGGGGCCAACGTCCTGACTTTC.

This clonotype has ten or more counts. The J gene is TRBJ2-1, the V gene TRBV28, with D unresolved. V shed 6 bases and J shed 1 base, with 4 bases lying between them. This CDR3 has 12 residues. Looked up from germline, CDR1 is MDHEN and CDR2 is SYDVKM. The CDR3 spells CASRTSYNEQFF. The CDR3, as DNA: TGTGCCAGCAGAACGTCCTACAATGAGCAGTTCTTC.

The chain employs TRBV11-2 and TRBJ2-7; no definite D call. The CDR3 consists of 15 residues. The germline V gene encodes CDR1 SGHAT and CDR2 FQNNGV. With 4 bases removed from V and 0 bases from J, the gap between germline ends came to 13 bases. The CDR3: CASSSAAAGSYEQYF. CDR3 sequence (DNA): TGTGCCAGCAGCTCGGCTGCGGCTGGCTCCTACGAGCAGTACTTC.

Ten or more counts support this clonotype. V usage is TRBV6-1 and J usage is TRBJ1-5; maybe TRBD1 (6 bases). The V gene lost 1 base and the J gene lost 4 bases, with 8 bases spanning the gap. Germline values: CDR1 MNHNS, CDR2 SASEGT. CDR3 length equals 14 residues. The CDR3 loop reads CASSEGGHNQPQHF. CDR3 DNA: TGTGCCAGCAGTGAAGGGGGACATAATCAGCCCCAGCATTTT.

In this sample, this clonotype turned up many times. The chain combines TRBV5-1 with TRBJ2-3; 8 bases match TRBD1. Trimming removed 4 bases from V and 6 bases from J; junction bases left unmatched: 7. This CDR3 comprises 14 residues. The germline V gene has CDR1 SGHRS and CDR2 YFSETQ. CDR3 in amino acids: CASSRTGPTDTQYF. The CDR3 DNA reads TGCGCCAGCAGCCGGACAGGGCCCACGGATACGCAGTATTTT.

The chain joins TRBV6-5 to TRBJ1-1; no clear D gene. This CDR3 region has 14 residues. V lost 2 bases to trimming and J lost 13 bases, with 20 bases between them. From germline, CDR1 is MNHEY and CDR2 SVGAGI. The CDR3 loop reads CASSYGGTNTEIFF. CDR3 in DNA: TGTGCCAGCAGTTACGGTGGCACCAACACTGAAATTTTCTTT.

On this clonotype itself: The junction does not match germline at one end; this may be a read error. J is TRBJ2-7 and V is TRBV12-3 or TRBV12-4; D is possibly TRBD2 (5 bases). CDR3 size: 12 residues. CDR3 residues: CTSSFQRAVQYF. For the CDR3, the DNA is TGCACCAGCAGTTTCCAGAGGGCGGTACAGTACTTC.

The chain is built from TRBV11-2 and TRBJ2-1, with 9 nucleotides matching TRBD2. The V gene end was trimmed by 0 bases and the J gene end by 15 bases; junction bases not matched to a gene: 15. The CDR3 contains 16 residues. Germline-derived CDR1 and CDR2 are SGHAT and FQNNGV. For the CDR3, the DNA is TGTGCCAGCAGCTTAGAGCTCCTAGCGGGAATGAATGGGCGGTTCTTC. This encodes CASSLELLAGMNGRFF. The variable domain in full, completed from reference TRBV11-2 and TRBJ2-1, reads EAGVAQSPRYKIIEKRQSVAFWCNPISGHATLYWYQQILGQGPKLLIQFQNNGVVDDSQLPKDRFSAERLKGVDSTLKIQPAKLEDSAVYLCASSLELLAGMNGRFFGPGTRLTVL.

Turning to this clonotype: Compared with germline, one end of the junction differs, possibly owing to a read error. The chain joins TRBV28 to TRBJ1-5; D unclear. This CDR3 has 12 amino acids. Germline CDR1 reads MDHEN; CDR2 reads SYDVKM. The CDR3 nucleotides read TGTGCCTGCAGTTCAGGATCGTCAGTCCAGCATTTT. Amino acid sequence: CACSSGSSVQHF.

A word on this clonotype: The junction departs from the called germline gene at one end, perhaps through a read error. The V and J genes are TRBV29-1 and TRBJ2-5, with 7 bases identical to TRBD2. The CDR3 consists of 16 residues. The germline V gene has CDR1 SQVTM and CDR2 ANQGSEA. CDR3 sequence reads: CSAEAGYLWEQETQYF. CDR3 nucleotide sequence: TGCAGCGCTGAAGCGGGATACTTGTGGGAGCAAGAGACCCAGTACTTC.

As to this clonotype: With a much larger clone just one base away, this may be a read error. The CDR3 loop is CASSLVAGGDYKQYF. The CDR3 bases are TGTGCCAGCAGCTTAGTGGCAGGGGGCGACTACAAGCAGTACTTC. This chain connects TRBV7-8 to TRBJ2-7; 8 bases match TRBD1. The CDR3 sequence is 15 residues long. Looked up from germline, CDR1 is SGHVS and CDR2 is FQNEAQ.

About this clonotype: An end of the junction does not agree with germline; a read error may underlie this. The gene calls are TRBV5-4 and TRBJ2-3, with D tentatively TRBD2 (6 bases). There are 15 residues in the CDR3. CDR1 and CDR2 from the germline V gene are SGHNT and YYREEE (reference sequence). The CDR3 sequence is CASSLSGSYADTEYF. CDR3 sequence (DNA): TGTGCCAGCAGCCTTAGCGGTAGTTATGCAGATACGGAGTATTTT.

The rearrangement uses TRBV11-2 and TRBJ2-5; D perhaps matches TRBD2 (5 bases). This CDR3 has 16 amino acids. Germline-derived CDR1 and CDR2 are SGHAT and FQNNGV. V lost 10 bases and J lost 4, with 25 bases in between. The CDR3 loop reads CANSLDQREGRETQYF. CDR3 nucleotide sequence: TGTGCCAACAGTTTAGATCAACGGGAAGGGAGAGAGACCCAGTACTTC.

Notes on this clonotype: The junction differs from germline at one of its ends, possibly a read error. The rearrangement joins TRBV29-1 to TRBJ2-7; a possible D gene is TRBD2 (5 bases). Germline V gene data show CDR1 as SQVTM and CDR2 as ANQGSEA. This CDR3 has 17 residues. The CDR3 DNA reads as TGCAGCGCTGAAGGCCTTGTCGGAAGGGAGCATACCTACGAGCAGTACTTC. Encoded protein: CSAEGLVGREHTYEQYF.

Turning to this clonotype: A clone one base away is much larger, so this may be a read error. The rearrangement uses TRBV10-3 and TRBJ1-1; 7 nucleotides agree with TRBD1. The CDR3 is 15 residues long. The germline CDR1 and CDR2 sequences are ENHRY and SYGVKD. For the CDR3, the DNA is TGTGGCATCACTAGAGGGACAGCCATGAACACTGAAGCTTTCTTT. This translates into CGITRGTAMNTEAFF.

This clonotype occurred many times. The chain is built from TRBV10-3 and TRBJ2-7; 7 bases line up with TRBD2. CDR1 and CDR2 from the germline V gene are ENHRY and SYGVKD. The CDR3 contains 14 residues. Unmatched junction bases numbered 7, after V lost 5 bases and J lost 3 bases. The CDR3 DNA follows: TGTGCCATCAGTCTTTCGACTAGCAGCTACGAGCAGTACTTC. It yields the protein CAISLSTSSYEQYF.

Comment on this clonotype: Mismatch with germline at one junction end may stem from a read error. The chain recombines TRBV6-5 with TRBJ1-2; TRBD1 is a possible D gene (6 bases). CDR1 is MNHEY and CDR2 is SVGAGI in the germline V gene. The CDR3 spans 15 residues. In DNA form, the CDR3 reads TGTGCCAGCTGTTACTCTCGTGCCCAGGGGTATGACTACACCTTC. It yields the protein CASCYSRAQGYDYTF.

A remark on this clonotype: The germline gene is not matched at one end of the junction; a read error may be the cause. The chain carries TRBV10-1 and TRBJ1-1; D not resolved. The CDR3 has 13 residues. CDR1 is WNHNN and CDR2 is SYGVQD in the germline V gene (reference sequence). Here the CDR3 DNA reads TGCGCCAGCAGTTTGACCGTGAAAACTGAAGCTTGCTTT. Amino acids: CASSLTVKTEACF.

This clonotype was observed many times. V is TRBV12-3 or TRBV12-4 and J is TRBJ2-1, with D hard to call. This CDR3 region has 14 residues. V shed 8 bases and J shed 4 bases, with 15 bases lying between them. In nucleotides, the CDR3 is TGTGCCAGCGGATGGACCAATGGGTACAATGAGCAGTTCTTC. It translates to CASGWTNGYNEQFF.